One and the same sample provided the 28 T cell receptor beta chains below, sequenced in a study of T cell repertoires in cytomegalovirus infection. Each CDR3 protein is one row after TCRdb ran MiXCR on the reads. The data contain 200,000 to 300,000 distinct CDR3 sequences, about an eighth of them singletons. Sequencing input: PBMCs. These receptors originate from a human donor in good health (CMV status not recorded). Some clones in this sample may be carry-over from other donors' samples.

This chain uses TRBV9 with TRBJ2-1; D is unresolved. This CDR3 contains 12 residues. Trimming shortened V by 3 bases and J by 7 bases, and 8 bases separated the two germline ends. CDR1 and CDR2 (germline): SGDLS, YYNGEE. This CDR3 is CASSGLGNEQFF. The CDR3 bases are TGTGCCAGCAGCGGCCTGGGGAATGAGCAGTTCTTC.

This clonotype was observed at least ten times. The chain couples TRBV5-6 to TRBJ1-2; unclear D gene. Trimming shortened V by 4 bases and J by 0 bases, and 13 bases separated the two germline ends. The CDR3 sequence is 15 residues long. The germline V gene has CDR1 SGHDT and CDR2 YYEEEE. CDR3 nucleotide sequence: TGTGCCAGCAGCCCGGAACCCACTACTAACTATGGCTACACCTTC. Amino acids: CASSPEPTTNYGYTF.

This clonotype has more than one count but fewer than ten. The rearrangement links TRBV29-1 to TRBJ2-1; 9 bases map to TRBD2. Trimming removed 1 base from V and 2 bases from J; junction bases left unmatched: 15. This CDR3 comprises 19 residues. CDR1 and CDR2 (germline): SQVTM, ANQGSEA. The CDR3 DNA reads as TGCAGCGTTGAAGGGGTAGCGGGGGACCGCTCGGGGCCCTACAATGAGCAGTTCTTC. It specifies CSVEGVAGDRSGPYNEQFF.

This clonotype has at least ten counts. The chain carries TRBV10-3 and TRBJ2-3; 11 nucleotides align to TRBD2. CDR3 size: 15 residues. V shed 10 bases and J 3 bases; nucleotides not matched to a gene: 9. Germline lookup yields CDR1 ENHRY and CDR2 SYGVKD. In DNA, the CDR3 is TGTGCCACCCTCGTGGGACTAGCGGATACAGATACGCAGTATTTT. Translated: CATLVGLADTDTQYF.

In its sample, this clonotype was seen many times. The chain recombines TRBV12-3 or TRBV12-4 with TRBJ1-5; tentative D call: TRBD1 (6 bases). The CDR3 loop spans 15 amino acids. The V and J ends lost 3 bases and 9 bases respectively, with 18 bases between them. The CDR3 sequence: CASSLGASGGWPQHF. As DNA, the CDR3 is TGTGCCAGCAGTTTGGGGGCCTCCGGTGGTTGGCCCCAGCATTTT.

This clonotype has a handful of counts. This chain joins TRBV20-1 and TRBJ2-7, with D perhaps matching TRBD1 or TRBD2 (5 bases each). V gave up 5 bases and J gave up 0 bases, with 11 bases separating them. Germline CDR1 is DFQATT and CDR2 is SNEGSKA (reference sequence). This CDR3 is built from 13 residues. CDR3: CSADTGRSYEQYF. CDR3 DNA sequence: TGCAGTGCTGACACGGGGCGCTCCTACGAGCAGTACTTC.

CDR3 in amino acids: CASSLGARYEQYF. The CDR3 DNA follows: TGTGCCAGCAGTCTCGGGGCCCGATACGAGCAGTACTTC. The chain couples TRBV28 to TRBJ2-7, with D perhaps given as TRBD1 or TRBD2 (5 bases each). The CDR3 runs to 13 residues. In germline, CDR1 is MDHEN, CDR2 SYDVKM. Deletions cut 5 bases from V and 4 bases from J, with 12 bases between.

CDR3 residues: CSVVGVGNQPQHF. The CDR3 nucleotides read TGCAGCGTTGTGGGGGTCGGCAATCAGCCCCAGCATTTT. This chain uses TRBV29-1 with TRBJ1-5, with D tentatively TRBD1 (5 bases). The germline CDR1 and CDR2 sequences are SQVTM and ANQGSEA. The CDR3 sequence is 13 residues long. V was trimmed by 4 bases and J by 2 bases, leaving 9 bases between them. Full variable domain (outside the CDR3, taken from reference TRBV29-1 and TRBJ1-5): SAVISQKPSRDICQRGTSLTIQCQVDSQVTMMFWYRQQPGQSLTLIATANQGSEATYESGFVIDKFPISRPNLTFSTLTVSNMSPEDSSIYLCSVVGVGNQPQHFGDGTRLSIL.

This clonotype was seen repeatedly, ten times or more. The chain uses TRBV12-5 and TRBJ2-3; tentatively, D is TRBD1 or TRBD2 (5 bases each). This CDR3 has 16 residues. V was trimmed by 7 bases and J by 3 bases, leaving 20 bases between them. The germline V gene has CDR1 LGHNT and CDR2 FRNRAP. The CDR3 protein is CASAPGRGPGTDTQYF. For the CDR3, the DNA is TGTGCTAGTGCCCCCGGACGGGGCCCTGGGACAGATACGCAGTATTTT. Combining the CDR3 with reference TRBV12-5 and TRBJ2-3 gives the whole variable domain DARVTQTPRHKVTEMGQEVTMRCQPILGHNTVFWYRQTMMQGLELLAYFRNRAPLDDSGMPKDRFSAEMPDATLATLKIQPSEPRDSAVYFCASAPGRGPGTDTQYFGPGTRLTVL.

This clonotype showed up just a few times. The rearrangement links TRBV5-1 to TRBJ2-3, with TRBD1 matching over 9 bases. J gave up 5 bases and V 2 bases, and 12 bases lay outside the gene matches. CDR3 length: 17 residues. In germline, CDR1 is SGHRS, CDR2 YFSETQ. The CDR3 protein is CASSFRGGQGMRDTQYF. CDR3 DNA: TGCGCCAGCAGCTTTCGCGGCGGACAGGGGATGAGAGATACGCAGTATTTT.

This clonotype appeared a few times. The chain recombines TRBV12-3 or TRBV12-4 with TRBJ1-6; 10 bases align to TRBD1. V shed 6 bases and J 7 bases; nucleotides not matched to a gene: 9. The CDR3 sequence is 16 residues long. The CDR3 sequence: CASSLGQGDSNSPLHF. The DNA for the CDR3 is TGTGCCAGCAGCCTAGGACAGGGGGACAGCAATTCACCCCTCCACTTT.

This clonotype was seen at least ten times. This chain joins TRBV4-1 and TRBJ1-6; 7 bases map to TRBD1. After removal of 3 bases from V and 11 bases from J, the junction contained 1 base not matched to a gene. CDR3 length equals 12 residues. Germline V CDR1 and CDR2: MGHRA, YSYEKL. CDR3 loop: CASSHTGAPLHF. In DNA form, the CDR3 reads TGCGCCAGCAGCCACACAGGGGCACCCCTCCACTTT.

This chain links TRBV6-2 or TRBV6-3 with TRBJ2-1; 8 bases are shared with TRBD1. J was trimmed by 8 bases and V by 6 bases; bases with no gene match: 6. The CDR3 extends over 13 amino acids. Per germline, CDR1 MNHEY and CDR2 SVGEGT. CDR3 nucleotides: TGTGCCAGCAGGCAGGGGGCGCAGGATGAGCAGTTCTTC. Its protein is CASRQGAQDEQFF.

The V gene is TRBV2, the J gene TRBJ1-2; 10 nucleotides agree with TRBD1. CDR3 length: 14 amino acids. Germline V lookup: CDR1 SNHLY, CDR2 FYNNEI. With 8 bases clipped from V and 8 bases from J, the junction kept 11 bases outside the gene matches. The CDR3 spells CASVTRQGARGYTF. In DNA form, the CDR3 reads TGTGCCAGCGTAACTCGACAGGGGGCGCGAGGCTACACCTTC.

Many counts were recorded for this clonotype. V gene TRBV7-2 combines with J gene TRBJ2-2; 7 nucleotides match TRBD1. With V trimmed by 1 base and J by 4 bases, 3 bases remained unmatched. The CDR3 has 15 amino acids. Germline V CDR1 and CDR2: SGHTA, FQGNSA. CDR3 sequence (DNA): TGTGCCAGCAGCTTAGTACGGGACAGCACCGGGGAGCTGTTTTTT. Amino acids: CASSLVRDSTGELFF.

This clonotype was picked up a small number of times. The CDR3 DNA is TGTGCCAGCAGCTTAGGGACGGTCGCTAACTATGGCTACACCTTC. Its protein is CASSLGTVANYGYTF. The genes are TRBV7-9 and TRBJ1-2; D remains unclear. Germline assignment: CDR1 SEHNR and CDR2 FQNEAQ (reference sequence). Trimming pared 1 base from V and 0 bases from J, leaving 9 bases between. This CDR3 is 15 amino acids long.

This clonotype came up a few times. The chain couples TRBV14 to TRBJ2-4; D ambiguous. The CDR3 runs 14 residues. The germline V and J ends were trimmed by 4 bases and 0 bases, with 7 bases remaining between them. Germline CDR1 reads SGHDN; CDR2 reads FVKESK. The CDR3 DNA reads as TGTGCCAGCAGCCCCTGGGGAGCCAAAAACATTCAGTACTTC. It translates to CASSPWGAKNIQYF. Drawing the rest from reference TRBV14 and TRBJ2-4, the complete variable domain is EAGVTQFPSHSVIEKGQTVTLRCDPISGHDNLYWYRRVMGKEIKFLLHFVKESKQDESGMPNNRFLAERTGGTYSTLKVQPAELEDSGVYFCASSPWGAKNIQYFGAGTRLSVL.

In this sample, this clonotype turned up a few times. The CDR3 nucleotides read TGTGCCAGCAGTACAGGGGGCAGGGATCAGCCCCAGCATTTT. Its translation is CASSTGGRDQPQHF. The chain is built from TRBV2 and TRBJ1-5, with TRBD1 matching over 9 bases. The V and J ends lost 5 bases and 5 bases, in that order; junction bases with no gene match: 4. The length of the CDR3 is 14 residues. Germline V CDR1 and CDR2: SNHLY, FYNNEI.

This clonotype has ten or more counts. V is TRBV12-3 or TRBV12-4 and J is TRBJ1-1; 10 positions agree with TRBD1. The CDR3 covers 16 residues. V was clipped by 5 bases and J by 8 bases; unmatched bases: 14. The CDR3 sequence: CASSKGVGQGIKEAFF. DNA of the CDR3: TGTGCCAGCAGTAAGGGGGTGGGACAGGGGATTAAAGAAGCTTTCTTT.

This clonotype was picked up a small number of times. For the CDR3, the DNA is TGTGCCAGTAGTATAGTACCTAGCGGATACAATGAGCAGTTCTTC. Protein sequence: CASSIVPSGYNEQFF. V gene TRBV19 combines with J gene TRBJ2-1; 7 bases are a match to TRBD2. The CDR3 contains 15 residues. CDR1 LNHDA and CDR2 SQIVND come from the germline V gene (reference sequence). The junction had 4 bases not matched to a gene; V was cut back by 1 base and J by 4 bases.

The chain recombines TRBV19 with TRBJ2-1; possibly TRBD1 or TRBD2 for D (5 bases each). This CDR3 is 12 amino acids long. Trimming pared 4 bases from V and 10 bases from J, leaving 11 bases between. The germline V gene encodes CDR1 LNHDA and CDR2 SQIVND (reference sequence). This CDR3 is CASSSRGPEQFF. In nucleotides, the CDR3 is TGTGCCAGTAGTAGCCGGGGCCCCGAGCAGTTCTTC. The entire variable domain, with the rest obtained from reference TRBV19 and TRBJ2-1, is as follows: DGGITQSPKYLFRKEGQNVTLSCEQNLNHDAMYWYRQDPGQGLRLIYYSQIVNDFQKGDIAEGYSVSREKKESFPLTVTSAQKNPTAFYLCASSSRGPEQFFGPGTRLTVL.

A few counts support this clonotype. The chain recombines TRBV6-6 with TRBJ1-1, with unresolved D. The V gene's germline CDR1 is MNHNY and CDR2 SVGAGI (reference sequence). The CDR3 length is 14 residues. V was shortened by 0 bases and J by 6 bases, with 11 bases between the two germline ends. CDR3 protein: CASSYSLEVAEAFF. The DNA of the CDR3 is TGTGCCAGCAGTTACTCGTTAGAAGTCGCTGAAGCTTTCTTT.

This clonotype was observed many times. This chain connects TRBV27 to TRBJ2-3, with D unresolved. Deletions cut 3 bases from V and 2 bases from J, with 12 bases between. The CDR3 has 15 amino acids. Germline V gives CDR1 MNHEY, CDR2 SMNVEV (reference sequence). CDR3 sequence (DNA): TGTGCCAGCAGTTTTGCGGTCCCACCCACAGATACGCAGTATTTT. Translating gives CASSFAVPPTDTQYF.

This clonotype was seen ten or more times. The CDR3 bases are TGTGCCAGCAGCTTAGACAACCGCGCCCAAAATTCACCCCTCCACTTT. Its protein is CASSLDNRAQNSPLHF. The rearrangement links TRBV7-2 to TRBJ1-6; no clear D. CDR1 is SGHTA and CDR2 is FQGNSA in the germline V gene. V lost 1 base and J lost 7, with 14 bases in between. CDR3 size: 16 residues.

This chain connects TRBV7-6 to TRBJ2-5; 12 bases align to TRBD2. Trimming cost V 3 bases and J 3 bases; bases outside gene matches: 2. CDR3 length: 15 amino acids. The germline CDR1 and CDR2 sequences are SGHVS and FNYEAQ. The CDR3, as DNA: TGTGCCAGCAGCTTTCGACTAGCGGGGGAAGAGACCCAGTACTTC. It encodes CASSFRLAGEETQYF.

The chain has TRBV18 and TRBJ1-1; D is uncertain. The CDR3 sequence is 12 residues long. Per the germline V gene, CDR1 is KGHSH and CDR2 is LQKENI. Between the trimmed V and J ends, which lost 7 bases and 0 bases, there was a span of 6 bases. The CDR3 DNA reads TGTGCCAGCTGTCAGGTGAACACTGAAGCTTTCTTT. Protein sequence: CASCQVNTEAFF.

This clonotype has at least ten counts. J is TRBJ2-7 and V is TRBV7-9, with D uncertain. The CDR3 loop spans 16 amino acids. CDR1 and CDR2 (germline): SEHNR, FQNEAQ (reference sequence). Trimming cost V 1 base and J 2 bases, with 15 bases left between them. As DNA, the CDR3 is TGTGCCAGCAGCTTAGGGAGCCCGGCTCGGGCCTACGAGCAGTACTTC. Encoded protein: CASSLGSPARAYEQYF.

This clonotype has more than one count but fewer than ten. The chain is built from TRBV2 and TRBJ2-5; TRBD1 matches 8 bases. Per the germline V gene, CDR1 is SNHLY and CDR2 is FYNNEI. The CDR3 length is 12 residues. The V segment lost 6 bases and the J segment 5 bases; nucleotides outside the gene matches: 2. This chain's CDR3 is CASRGQEETQYF. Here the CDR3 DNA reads TGTGCCAGCAGGGGACAGGAGGAGACCCAGTACTTC.